This TCR beta chain was identified during a study of blood T cells in healthy people across ages (dated by TCRdb to 2015 to 2017). Concerning the study at large: In model experiments, template switching captured roughly one uniquely barcoded TCR beta cDNA molecule for every two T cells. To track age-related changes in TCR beta repertoire diversity, the study relied on deep sequencing normalized with unique cDNA molecular identifiers. For two donors (one aged 18 to 29 and one aged 80 or older), the study analyzed two additional independent replicas of 1 million unique cDNA reads from the same blood draw. To avoid experimental bias, donors of different ages were randomly spread across the sequencing lanes. The donors were divided into four age groups: young (average roughly 15 years), middle-aged (about 41), aged (about 56) and long-lived (around 87). Broader findings and caveats from the paper: Compared with the aged group, the long-lived group had more naive CD4+ T cells, fewer expanded clones and increased TCR diversity, a pattern suggesting age selection. There was a strong correlation between observed TCR beta diversity and the percentage of naive T cells measured by flow cytometry. Because profiling used bulk unsorted PBMCs, naive and antigen-experienced compartments could not be compared conclusively. The CMV infection status of donors was not known, potentially confounding age-related changes in expanded clonotypes. As age increased, observed TCR beta diversity per million T cells dropped in a roughly linear way, and a significant reduction was already evident by age 40. Estimates of total diversity based on one million sequenced T cells were regarded as lower bounds and as underestimates.

This clonotype was observed a handful of times. Its target antigen remains unknown. Base qualities are not recorded, but no much larger clone differs from it by a single base. The approximately 39 donors, aged about 6 to 95 years, were systemically healthy Caucasian individuals from Russia. Roughly 9.5 milliliters of peripheral blood were drawn from each donor into EDTA-treated Vacutainer tubes. PBMCs were isolated by Ficoll-Paque density-gradient centrifugation, with at least 6 million obtained per sample. Total RNA was extracted from PBMCs with Trizol reagent, with at least 5 micrograms obtained per sample. For every donor, flow cytometry on a PBMC aliquot measured the percentage of naive CD45RAhigh/CD27high T cells. From the germline V gene (reference sequence), CDR1 is MNHNY and CDR2 is SVGAGI. V and J are truncated by 0 bases and 1 base respectively, leaving an intervening sequence of 9 bases. The CDR3 starts with the cysteine, ends with the phenylalanine, and has 15 residues. Just CDR3 DNA is preserved here, 45 bases in frame from base 1.

Library method: 5' RACE. This sample was sequenced with an Illumina HiSeq 2500. A second about 6 to 11 cycle PCR used a sample-barcoded 5' primer and a J-beta primer mix. Each TCR beta cDNA molecule received a unique molecular identifier from a template-switch 5' adaptor carrying 12 random nucleotides. At least 3 million CDR3-containing paired-end reads were obtained from each sample. The Mint cDNA synthesis kit, primed by a TRBC-specific oligonucleotide, was used to synthesize first-strand cDNA from all RNA. Following uracil-DNA glycosylase treatment, a first 18-cycle PCR with universal primers M1SS and BC2_uni_R was performed on all cDNA. As for the original processing: For normalization, 1 million high-quality reads, each with a distinct molecular identifier, were randomly selected from each sample. Instead of being binned into consensus sequences, reads with shared molecular identifiers were discarded. MiTCR, run with a Q25 quality threshold and the strictest error-elimination algorithm, handled CDR3 identification, clonotype clustering and error correction. A nonparametric unseen species model with Euler transformation was used to estimate a lower bound on total TCR beta diversity. TCRdb cleaned the public reads at Q25 with fastp, built clones with MiXCR and kept in-frame beta chains. Every entry covers one CDR3 protein and lists the most common genes and DNA from its rows. These V and J calls rely on TCRdb rather than the paper's analysis. Within this sample are about 1.1 million distinct CDR3 sequences, with less than 45% of them counted one time only. The ten largest clones add up to about 12% of the sample.

Sequenced sample: blood. Rearrangement joined TRBV6-6 to TRBJ1-1, with an unclear D gene assignment. This TCR derives from a man in his late teens or twenties in good health. The CDR3: CASSYSIQQNTEAFF. The nucleotide sequence reads TGTGCCAGCAGTTACTCGATCCAACAGAACACTGAAGCTTTCTTT.